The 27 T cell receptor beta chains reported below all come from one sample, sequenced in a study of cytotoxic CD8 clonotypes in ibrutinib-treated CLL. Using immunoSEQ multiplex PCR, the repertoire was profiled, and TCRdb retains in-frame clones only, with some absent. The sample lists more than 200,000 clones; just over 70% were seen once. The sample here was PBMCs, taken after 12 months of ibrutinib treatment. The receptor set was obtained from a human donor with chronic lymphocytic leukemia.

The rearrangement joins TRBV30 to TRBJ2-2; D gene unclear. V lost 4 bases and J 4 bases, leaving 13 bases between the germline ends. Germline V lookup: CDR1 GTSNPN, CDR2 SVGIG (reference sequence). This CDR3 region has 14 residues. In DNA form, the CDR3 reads TGTGCCTGGACCAGACTTATTTTCACCGGGGAGCTGTTTTTT. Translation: CAWTRLIFTGELFF.

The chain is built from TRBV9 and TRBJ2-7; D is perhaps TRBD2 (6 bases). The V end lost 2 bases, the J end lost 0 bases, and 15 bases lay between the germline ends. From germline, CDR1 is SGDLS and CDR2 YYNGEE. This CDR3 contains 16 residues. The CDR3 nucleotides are TGTGCCAGCAGCGTGGGACTTAGCAAAAACTCCTACGAGCAGTACTTC. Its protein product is CASSVGLSKNSYEQYF.

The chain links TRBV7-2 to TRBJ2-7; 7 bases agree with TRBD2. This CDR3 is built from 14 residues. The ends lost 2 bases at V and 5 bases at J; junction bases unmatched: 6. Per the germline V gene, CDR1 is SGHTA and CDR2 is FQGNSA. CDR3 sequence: CASSLPATSDEQYF. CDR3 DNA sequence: TGTGCCAGCAGCTTACCCGCAACTAGCGACGAGCAGTACTTC.

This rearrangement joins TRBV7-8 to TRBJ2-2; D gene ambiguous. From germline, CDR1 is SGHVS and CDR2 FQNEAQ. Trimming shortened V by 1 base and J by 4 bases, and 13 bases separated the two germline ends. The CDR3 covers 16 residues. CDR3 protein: CASSLEGQVGTGELFF. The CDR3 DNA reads TGTGCCAGCAGCTTAGAAGGGCAGGTTGGCACCGGGGAGCTGTTTTTT.

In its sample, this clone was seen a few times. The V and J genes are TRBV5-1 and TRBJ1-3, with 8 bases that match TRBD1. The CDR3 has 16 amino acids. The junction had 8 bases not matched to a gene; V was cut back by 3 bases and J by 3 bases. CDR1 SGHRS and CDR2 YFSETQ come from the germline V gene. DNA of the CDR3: TGCGCCAGCAGCTGGACCGAGGACAGGGTTGGAAACACCATATATTTT. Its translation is CASSWTEDRVGNTIYF.

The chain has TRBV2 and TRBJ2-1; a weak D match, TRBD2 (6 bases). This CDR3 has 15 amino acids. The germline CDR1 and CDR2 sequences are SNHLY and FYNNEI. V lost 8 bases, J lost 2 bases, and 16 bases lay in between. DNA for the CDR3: TGTGCCAGCGGCGGGTGGAGGGAACCCTACAATGAGCAGTTCTTC. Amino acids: CASGGWREPYNEQFF.

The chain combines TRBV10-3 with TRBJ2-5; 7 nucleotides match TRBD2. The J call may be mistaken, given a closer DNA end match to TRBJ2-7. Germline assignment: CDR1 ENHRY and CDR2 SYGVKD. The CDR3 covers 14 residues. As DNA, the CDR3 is TGTGCCAGCAGGACGGGAGGCATCTCCTACGAGCAGTACTTC. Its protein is CASRTGGISYEQYF.

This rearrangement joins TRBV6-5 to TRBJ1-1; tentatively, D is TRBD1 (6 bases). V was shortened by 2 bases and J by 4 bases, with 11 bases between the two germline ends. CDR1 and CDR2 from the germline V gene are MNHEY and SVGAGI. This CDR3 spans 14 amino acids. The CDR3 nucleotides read TGTGCCAGCAGTTACACACAGGGCGTCACTGAAGCTTTCTTT. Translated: CASSYTQGVTEAFF.

CDR3 sequence (DNA): TGTGCCAGCAGCCACTTCGGGTCACCCCTCCACTTT. This sequence encodes CASSHFGSPLHF. V gene TRBV7-3 combines with J gene TRBJ1-6, with no clear D. The CDR3 is 12 residues long. Germline CDR1 is SGHTA and CDR2 is FQGTGA. Trimming cost V 5 bases and J 10 bases, with 9 bases left between them.

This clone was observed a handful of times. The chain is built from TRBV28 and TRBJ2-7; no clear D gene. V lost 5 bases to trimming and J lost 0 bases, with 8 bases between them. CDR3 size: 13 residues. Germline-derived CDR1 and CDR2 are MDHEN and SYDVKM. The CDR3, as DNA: TGTGCCAGCAGTATACTCCTCTCCTACGAGCAGTACTTC. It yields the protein CASSILLSYEQYF.

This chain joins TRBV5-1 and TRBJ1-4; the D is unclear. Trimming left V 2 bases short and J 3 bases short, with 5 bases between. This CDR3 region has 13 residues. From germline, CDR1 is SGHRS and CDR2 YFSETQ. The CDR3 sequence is CASSFPPNEKLFF. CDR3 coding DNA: TGCGCCAGCAGCTTCCCGCCTAATGAAAAACTGTTTTTT.

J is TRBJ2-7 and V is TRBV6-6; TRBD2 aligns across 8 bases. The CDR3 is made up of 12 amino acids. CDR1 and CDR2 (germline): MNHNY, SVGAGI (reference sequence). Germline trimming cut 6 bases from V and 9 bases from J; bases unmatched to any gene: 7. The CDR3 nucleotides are TGTGCCAGCAGGGACACTAGCGGCGGGCAGTACTTC. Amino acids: CASRDTSGGQYF.

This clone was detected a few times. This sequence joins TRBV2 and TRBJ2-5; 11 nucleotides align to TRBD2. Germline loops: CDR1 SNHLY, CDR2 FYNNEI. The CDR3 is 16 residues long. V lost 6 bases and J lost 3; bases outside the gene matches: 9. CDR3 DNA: TGTGCCAGCAGACTAGGGGCTAGCGGGAGGAAAGAGACCCAGTACTTC. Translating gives CASRLGASGRKETQYF.

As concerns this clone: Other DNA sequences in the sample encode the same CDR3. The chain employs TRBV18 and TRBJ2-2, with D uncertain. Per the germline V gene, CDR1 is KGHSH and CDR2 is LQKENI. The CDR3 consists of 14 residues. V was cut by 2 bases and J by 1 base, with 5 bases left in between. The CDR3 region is CASSPGQNTGELFF. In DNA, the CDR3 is TGTGCCAGCTCACCAGGGCAGAACACCGGGGAGCTGTTTTTT.

The CDR3 is CSASDWLGDEQYF. CDR3 in DNA: TGCAGCGCCTCGGACTGGCTCGGAGACGAGCAGTACTTC. The chain couples TRBV29-1 to TRBJ2-7, with TRBD2 as a possible D gene (5 bases). The germline CDR1 and CDR2 sequences are SQVTM and ANQGSEA. The CDR3 extends over 13 amino acids. The V end lost 7 bases, the J end lost 5 bases, and 18 bases lay between the germline ends.

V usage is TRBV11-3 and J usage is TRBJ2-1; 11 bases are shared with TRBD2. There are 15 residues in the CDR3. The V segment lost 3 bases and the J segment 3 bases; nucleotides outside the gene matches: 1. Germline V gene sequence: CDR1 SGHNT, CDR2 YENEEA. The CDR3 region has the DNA TGTGCCAGCAGCTTTAGCGGGGGGGGCTACAATGAGCAGTTCTTC. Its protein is CASSFSGGGYNEQFF. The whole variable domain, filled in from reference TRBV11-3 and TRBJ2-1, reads EAGVVQSPRYKIIEKKQPVAFWCNPISGHNTLYWYLQNLGQGPELLIRYENEEAVDDSQLPKDRFSAERLKGVDSTLKIQPAELGDSAVYLCASSFSGGGYNEQFFGPGTRLTVL.

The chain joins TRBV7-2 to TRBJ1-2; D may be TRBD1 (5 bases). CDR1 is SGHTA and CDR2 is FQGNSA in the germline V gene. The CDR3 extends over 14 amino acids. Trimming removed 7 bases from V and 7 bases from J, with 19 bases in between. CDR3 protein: CASTQAGRVLGYTF. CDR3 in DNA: TGTGCCAGCACCCAAGCAGGGAGGGTTCTTGGCTACACCTTC.

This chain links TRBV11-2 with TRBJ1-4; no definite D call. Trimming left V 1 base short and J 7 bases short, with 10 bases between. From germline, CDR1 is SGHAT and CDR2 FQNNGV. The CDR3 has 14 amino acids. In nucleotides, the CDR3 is TGTGCCAGCAGCTTAGGGCTGATCGCTGAAAAACTGTTTTTT. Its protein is CASSLGLIAEKLFF.

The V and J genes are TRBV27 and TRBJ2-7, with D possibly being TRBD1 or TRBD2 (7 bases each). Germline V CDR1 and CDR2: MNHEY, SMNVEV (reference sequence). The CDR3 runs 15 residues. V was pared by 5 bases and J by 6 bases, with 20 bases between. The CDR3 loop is CASSPRQGEGSEQYF. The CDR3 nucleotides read TGTGCCAGCAGTCCTCGTCAGGGGGAGGGATCCGAGCAGTACTTC.

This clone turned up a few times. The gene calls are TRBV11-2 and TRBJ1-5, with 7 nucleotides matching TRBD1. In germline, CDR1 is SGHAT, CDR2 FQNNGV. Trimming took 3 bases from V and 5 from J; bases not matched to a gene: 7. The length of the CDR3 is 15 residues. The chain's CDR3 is CASSFGRGVDQPQHF. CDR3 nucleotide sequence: TGTGCCAGCAGCTTCGGCAGGGGGGTAGATCAGCCCCAGCATTTT.

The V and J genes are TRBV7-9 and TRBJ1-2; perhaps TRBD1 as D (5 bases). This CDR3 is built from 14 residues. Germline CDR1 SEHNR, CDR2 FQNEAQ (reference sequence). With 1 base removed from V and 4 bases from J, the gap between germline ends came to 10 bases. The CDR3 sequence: CASSLDGRAYGYTF. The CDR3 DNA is TGTGCCAGCAGCTTAGACGGCAGGGCCTATGGCTACACCTTC.

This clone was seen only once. The CDR3 here is CASSQREAIYEQYF. The CDR3 region has the DNA TGTGCCAGCAGCCAGCGGGAGGCAATCTACGAGCAGTACTTC. The V and J genes are TRBV5-5 and TRBJ2-7; 9 positions agree with TRBD2. This CDR3 comprises 14 residues. The ends lost 4 bases at V and 3 bases at J; junction bases unmatched: 5. Germline V CDR1 and CDR2: SGHKS, YYEKEE (reference sequence). Supplemented by reference TRBV5-5 and TRBJ2-7, the full variable domain reads DAGVTQSPTHLIKTRGQQVTLRCSPISGHKSVSWYQQVLGQGPQFIFQYYEKEERGRGNFPDRFSARQFPNYSSELNVNALLLGDSALYLCASSQREAIYEQYFGPGTRLTVT.

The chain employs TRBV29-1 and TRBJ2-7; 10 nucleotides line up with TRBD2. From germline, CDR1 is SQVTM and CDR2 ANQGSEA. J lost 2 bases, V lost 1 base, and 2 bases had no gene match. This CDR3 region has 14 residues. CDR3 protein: CSVEVAGGTYEQYF. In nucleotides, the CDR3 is TGCAGCGTTGAAGTAGCGGGAGGCACCTACGAGCAGTACTTC.

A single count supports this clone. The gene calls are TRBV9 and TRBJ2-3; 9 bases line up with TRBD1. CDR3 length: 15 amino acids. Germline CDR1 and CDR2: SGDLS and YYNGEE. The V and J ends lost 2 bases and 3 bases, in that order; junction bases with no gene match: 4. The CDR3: CASSVMGQGTDTQYF. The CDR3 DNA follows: TGTGCCAGCAGCGTGATGGGACAGGGAACAGATACGCAGTATTTT.

DNA of the CDR3: TGTGCCAGCAGCGTAGCCAGGGGGAGTGAAAAACTGTTTTTT. Its translation is CASSVARGSEKLFF. The rearrangement links TRBV9 to TRBJ1-4; 7 bases align to TRBD1. The ends lost 0 bases at V and 7 bases at J; junction bases unmatched: 3. Germline V gene lookup returns CDR1 SGDLS and CDR2 YYNGEE. The CDR3 totals 14 residues.

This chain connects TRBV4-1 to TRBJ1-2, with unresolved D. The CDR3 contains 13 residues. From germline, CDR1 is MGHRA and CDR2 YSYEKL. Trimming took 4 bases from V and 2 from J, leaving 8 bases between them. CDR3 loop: CASSRDSNYGYTF. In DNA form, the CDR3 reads TGCGCCAGCAGCCGGGATTCGAACTATGGCTACACCTTC.

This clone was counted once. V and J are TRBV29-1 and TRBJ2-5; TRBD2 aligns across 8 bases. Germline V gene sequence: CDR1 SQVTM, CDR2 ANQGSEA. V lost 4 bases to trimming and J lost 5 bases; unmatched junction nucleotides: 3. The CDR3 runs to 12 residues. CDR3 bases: TGCAGCGTTGCGGGAGGGCATGAGACCCAGTACTTC. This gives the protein CSVAGGHETQYF.